The 26 T cell receptor beta chains below were found in one sample sequenced in a study of naive and memory T cell subsets. Both TRBC1 and TRBC2 were covered by a beta constant-region primer of two equimolar oligonucleotides. TCRdb passed the UMI-ligation and nested PCR reads through MiXCR, listing each CDR3 protein once. The repertoire holds approximately 89,000 distinct CDR3 sequences, with approximately 6.5% as singletons. Sequenced sample: central memory CD4+ T cells from blood. These receptors originate from a human donor in good health.

This clonotype was found many times. The chain uses TRBV7-8 and TRBJ1-4; D remains unclear. This CDR3 is built from 14 residues. Germline V gene data show CDR1 as SGHVS and CDR2 as FQNEAQ. Deletions cut 8 bases from V and 3 bases from J, with 13 bases between. CDR3 nucleotides: TGTGCCAGCGGGATGGGGTGGGCTAATGAAAAACTGTTTTTT. The encoded protein is CASGMGWANEKLFF.

This clonotype was seen at least ten times. This chain connects TRBV18 to TRBJ2-7; D is undetermined. Trimming stripped 1 base from V and 6 bases from J, with 7 bases between. Germline-derived CDR1 and CDR2 are KGHSH and LQKENI. The CDR3 extends over 12 amino acids. CDR3 DNA: TGTGCCAGCTCACCACGAAGGTCCGAGCAGTACTTC. Encoded protein: CASSPRRSEQYF. Drawing the rest from reference TRBV18 and TRBJ2-7, the complete variable domain is NAGVMQNPRHLVRRRGQEARLRCSPMKGHSHVYWYRQLPEEGLKFMVYLQKENIIDESGMPKERFSAEFPKEGPSILRIQQVVRGDSAAYFCASSPRRSEQYFGPGTRLTVT.

This clonotype was recorded many times. This chain connects TRBV7-2 to TRBJ2-2; 10 bases are a match to TRBD1. After removal of 3 bases from V and 5 bases from J, the junction contained 9 bases not matched to a gene. The CDR3 runs 17 residues. Germline loops: CDR1 SGHTA, CDR2 FQGNSA. CDR3 in amino acids: CASSFSPGQGKTGELFF. As DNA, the CDR3 is TGTGCCAGCAGCTTCTCCCCGGGACAGGGGAAGACCGGGGAGCTGTTTTTT.

In this sample, this clonotype turned up many times. The chain recombines TRBV6-1 with TRBJ1-1; D unclear. V shed 6 bases and J shed 6 bases, with 14 bases lying between them. The CDR3 is 13 residues long. Per germline, CDR1 MNHNS and CDR2 SASEGT. The DNA for the CDR3 is TGTGCCAGCAGAACCATCCAAACCTCTGAAGCTTTCTTT. The encoded protein is CASRTIQTSEAFF.

This chain connects TRBV7-2 to TRBJ2-7, with D possibly being TRBD1 or TRBD2 (6 bases each). The V end was cut by 5 bases, the J end by 2 bases, with 10 bases between. There are 13 residues in the CDR3. Germline V gene data show CDR1 as SGHTA and CDR2 as FQGNSA. The chain's CDR3 is CASSRGVAYEQYF. The CDR3 DNA follows: TGTGCCAGCAGCAGGGGGGTAGCCTACGAGCAGTACTTC.

Details on this clonotype: This clone may be a read error of a much larger clone one base away. The rearrangement joins TRBV11-2 to TRBJ2-2, with D possibly TRBD1 on 6 matching bases. Germline CDR1 is SGHAT and CDR2 is FQNNGV. The CDR3 is made up of 15 amino acids. The DNA of the CDR3 is TGTGTCAGCAGCTTACCCGGACAGCCCTACGGGGAGCTGTTTTTT. This encodes CVSSLPGQPYGELFF.

In its sample, this clonotype was seen many times. J is TRBJ2-3 and V is TRBV12-3 or TRBV12-4, with D hard to call. The CDR3 consists of 14 residues. Trimming left V 0 bases short and J 2 bases short, with 6 bases between. The CDR3 DNA reads as TGTGCCAGCAGTTTAGCACTTAACACAGATACGCAGTATTTT. Translated: CASSLALNTDTQYF.

This clonotype has at least ten counts. The V and J genes are TRBV14 and TRBJ2-5; 9 bases match TRBD2. The CDR3 extends over 16 amino acids. Germline values: CDR1 SGHDN, CDR2 FVKESK. V lost 1 base and J lost 2; bases outside the gene matches: 5. CDR3 sequence reads: CASSQAATSGQETQYF. CDR3 nucleotides: TGTGCCAGCAGCCAAGCCGCGACTAGCGGACAAGAGACCCAGTACTTC. The variable domain in full, completed from reference TRBV14 and TRBJ2-5, reads EAGVTQFPSHSVIEKGQTVTLRCDPISGHDNLYWYRRVMGKEIKFLLHFVKESKQDESGMPNNRFLAERTGGTYSTLKVQPAELEDSGVYFCASSQAATSGQETQYFGPGTRLLVL.

The chain employs TRBV19 and TRBJ1-5; no clear D. This CDR3 spans 14 amino acids. Germline V gives CDR1 LNHDA, CDR2 SQIVND (reference sequence). The ends were cut back, 4 bases at V and 7 bases at J, with 14 bases in the middle. This chain's CDR3 is CASSTFTGNQPQHF. DNA of the CDR3: TGTGCCAGTAGTACCTTCACGGGGAACCAGCCCCAGCATTTT.

V and J are TRBV20-1 and TRBJ2-7, with D possibly being TRBD1 or TRBD2 (5 bases each). The CDR3 sequence is 17 residues long. Germline lookup yields CDR1 DFQATT and CDR2 SNEGSKA (reference sequence). V gave up 0 bases and J gave up 2 bases, with 20 bases separating them. The CDR3 DNA sequence: TGCAGTGCTAGAGATTCCCGGGACCCAGGGCAGACCTACGAGCAGTACTTC. Translation: CSARDSRDPGQTYEQYF.

This clonotype was recorded many times. This sequence joins TRBV27 and TRBJ2-3; no clear D. Between the trimmed V and J ends, which lost 7 bases and 2 bases, there was a span of 10 bases. This CDR3 region has 13 residues. Looked up from germline, CDR1 is MNHEY and CDR2 is SMNVEV (reference sequence). CDR3 in amino acids: CASTRADTDTQYF. CDR3 DNA: TGTGCCAGCACAAGGGCAGACACAGATACGCAGTATTTT.

This clonotype was observed a handful of times. This rearrangement joins TRBV2 to TRBJ2-1; 9 bases map to TRBD2. CDR3 size: 14 residues. Germline V gene data show CDR1 as SNHLY and CDR2 as FYNNEI. The trim removed 7 bases at V and 2 bases at J, leaving 3 bases unmatched. CDR3 residues: CASNSGSTYNEQFF. The CDR3 DNA reads TGTGCCAGCAATAGCGGGAGTACCTACAATGAGCAGTTCTTC.

This clonotype has a count of ten or more. This chain connects TRBV19 to TRBJ1-2; unclear D gene. Germline V lookup: CDR1 LNHDA, CDR2 SQIVND (reference sequence). The V and J ends lost 8 bases and 2 bases respectively, with 9 bases between them. The length of the CDR3 is 12 residues. Written as DNA, the CDR3 is TGTGCCAGTTCCCTTCGCAACTATGGCTACACCTTC. This translates into CASSLRNYGYTF. Supplemented by reference TRBV19 and TRBJ1-2, the full variable domain reads DGGITQSPKYLFRKEGQNVTLSCEQNLNHDAMYWYRQDPGQGLRLIYYSQIVNDFQKGDIAEGYSVSREKKESFPLTVTSAQKNPTAFYLCASSLRNYGYTFGSGTRLTVV.

The chain carries TRBV14 and TRBJ1-2; 9 nucleotides line up with TRBD1. Germline CDR1 and CDR2: SGHDN and FVKESK. V trimming: 4 bases; J trimming: 8 bases; junction bases outside the gene matches: 5. This CDR3 region has 13 residues. CDR3 nucleotide sequence: TGTGCCAGCAGCCCGGGACAGGGTTGGGGCTACACCTTC. Amino acids: CASSPGQGWGYTF.

This clonotype was counted ten times or more. The CDR3 region is CASRRQGGGYGYTF. CDR3 DNA sequence: TGTGCCAGCAGGCGACAGGGGGGCGGCTATGGCTACACCTTC. The chain couples TRBV11-2 to TRBJ1-2; 9 bases agree with TRBD1. Trimming took 6 bases from V and 4 from J; bases not matched to a gene: 6. Germline CDR1 is SGHAT and CDR2 is FQNNGV. This CDR3 is built from 14 residues.

There are many counts of this clonotype. The gene calls are TRBV5-1 and TRBJ2-7; TRBD1 agrees at 7 bases. The CDR3 has 15 amino acids. J was trimmed by 2 bases and V by 3 bases; bases with no gene match: 8. Looked up from germline, CDR1 is SGHRS and CDR2 is YFSETQ. In DNA form, the CDR3 reads TGCGCCAGCAGCTCAGCAGGGGGATGGACCTACGAGCAGTACTTC. It encodes CASSSAGGWTYEQYF.

Ten or more counts support this clonotype. The chain links TRBV7-2 to TRBJ1-5, with D uncertain. CDR3 length equals 14 residues. Germline CDR1 reads SGHTA; CDR2 reads FQGNSA. The germline V and J ends were trimmed by 4 bases and 3 bases, with 10 bases remaining between them. The CDR3 spells CASSYKGNNQPQHF. The CDR3 DNA is TGTGCCAGCAGCTATAAAGGTAACAATCAGCCCCAGCATTTT.

This clonotype was seen a handful of times. The genes are TRBV5-1 and TRBJ2-3; D is uncertain. The V end was cut by 5 bases, the J end by 1 base, with 5 bases between. The CDR3 totals 12 residues. The germline CDR1 and CDR2 sequences are SGHRS and YFSETQ. CDR3 region: CASRSGTDTQYF. The DNA for the CDR3 is TGCGCCAGCAGATCCGGCACAGATACGCAGTATTTT. Based on the CDR3 plus reference TRBV5-1 and TRBJ2-3, the full variable domain is KAGVTQTPRYLIKTRGQQVTLSCSPISGHRSVSWYQQTPGQGLQFLFEYFSETQRNKGNFPGRFSGRQFSNSRSEMNVSTLELGDSALYLCASRSGTDTQYFGPGTRLTVL.

This chain joins TRBV21-1 and TRBJ2-6; TRBD1, as called in the table, went unchecked against the DNA. TRBV21-1 is reported as a pseudogene. This CDR3 is 18 amino acids long. For the CDR3, the DNA is TGTGCCAGCAGCAATAGAGGGGGTCGGCCTTCTGGGGCCAACGTCCTGACTTTC. It translates to CASSNRGGRPSGANVLTF.

This clonotype was counted ten times or more. This chain joins TRBV2 and TRBJ1-4; no definite D call. Germline V CDR1 and CDR2: SNHLY, FYNNEI. Trimming took off 3 bases at V and 1 base at J, with 6 bases between the two ends. CDR3 length equals 14 residues. CDR3 DNA sequence: TGTGCCAGCAGTGACCACAGAACTAATGAAAAACTGTTTTTT. Residues: CASSDHRTNEKLFF.

The V and J genes are TRBV7-9 and TRBJ2-5; a possible D gene is TRBD2 (6 bases). The CDR3 has 17 amino acids. Trimming shortened V by 4 bases and J by 5 bases, and 23 bases separated the two germline ends. The germline gives CDR1 SEHNR, CDR2 FQNEAQ (reference sequence). CDR3 nucleotides: TGTGCCAGCAGCTCCACGGGGAGCGGGTCCGGTTTTGAGACCCAGTACTTC. Its protein product is CASSSTGSGSGFETQYF.

The chain recombines TRBV10-3 with TRBJ1-1, with D unclear. The V gene lost 4 bases and the J gene lost 0 bases, with 6 bases spanning the gap. The germline CDR1 and CDR2 sequences are ENHRY and SYGVKD. The CDR3 consists of 13 residues. In DNA form, the CDR3 reads TGTGCCATCAGTGCCAGTCTGAACACTGAAGCTTTCTTT. It specifies CAISASLNTEAFF.

The V gene is TRBV15, the J gene TRBJ2-5, with 8 bases fitting TRBD1. CDR1 is LNHNV, CDR2 YYDKDF, per germline (reference sequence). This CDR3 comprises 14 residues. J gave up 2 bases and V 5 bases, and 4 bases lay outside the gene matches. CDR3 region: CATSGWDRQETQYF. Written as DNA, the CDR3 is TGTGCCACCAGCGGTTGGGACAGGCAAGAGACCCAGTACTTC.

This clonotype was counted ten times or more. The chain links TRBV29-1 to TRBJ2-1, with TRBD2 matching 14 bases. CDR3 length: 15 amino acids. Germline lookup yields CDR1 SQVTM and CDR2 ANQGSEA. Trimming took 7 bases from V and 2 from J; bases not matched to a gene: 4. The CDR3 DNA reads TGCAGCGCCCGGACTAGCGGGGGGCCCTACAATGAGCAGTTCTTC. Protein: CSARTSGGPYNEQFF.

This clonotype was seen repeatedly, ten times or more. The chain couples TRBV6-6 to TRBJ1-1; 7 nucleotides match TRBD1. The trim removed 5 bases at V and 1 base at J, leaving 7 bases unmatched. The CDR3 spans 15 residues. Germline V lookup: CDR1 MNHNY, CDR2 SVGAGI (reference sequence). In nucleotides, the CDR3 is TGTGCCAGCAGTCCGGGGGACAGCCGGAACACTGAAGCTTTCTTT. Protein sequence: CASSPGDSRNTEAFF.

This clonotype was counted ten times or more. The rearrangement joins TRBV10-3 to TRBJ2-7; D remains ambiguous. CDR1 and CDR2 from the germline V gene are ENHRY and SYGVKD. Trimming took off 3 bases at V and 5 bases at J, with 5 bases between the two ends. This CDR3 comprises 11 residues. The CDR3, as DNA: TGTGCCATCAGTGAAAGGGACGAGCAGTACTTC. Protein: CAISERDEQYF.